The present entry profiles one TCR beta chain with its context. Its specificity is unknown. This sequence may be a read error, since a much larger clone differs from it by one base. Then a second PCR, running roughly 7 to 11 cycles, was carried out with a sample-barcoded 5' primer and a J-beta primer mix. TCRdb itself ran the 5' RACE reads through MiXCR, one entry per CDR3 protein. The sample includes hundreds of thousands of distinct CDR3 sequences, around two fifths of them seen just once. This sample was included in a study of blood T cells in healthy people across ages. Whole-study results and caveats: Naive and antigen-experienced cells could not be conclusively compared, given unsorted PBMCs.

What was sequenced was blood. The receptor was derived from a man of 80 years or more in good health.

The chain's CDR3 is CASSQVGARSETQFF. DNA of the CDR3: TGCGCCAGCAGCCAAGTGGGGGCTAGATCAGAGACCCAGTTCTTC. This sequence joins TRBV4-3 and TRBJ2-1, with D possibly matching TRBD1 (6 bases). The CDR3 consists of 15 residues. Per germline, CDR1 LGHNA and CDR2 YSLEER. V was cut by 1 base and J by 13 bases, with 20 bases left in between.